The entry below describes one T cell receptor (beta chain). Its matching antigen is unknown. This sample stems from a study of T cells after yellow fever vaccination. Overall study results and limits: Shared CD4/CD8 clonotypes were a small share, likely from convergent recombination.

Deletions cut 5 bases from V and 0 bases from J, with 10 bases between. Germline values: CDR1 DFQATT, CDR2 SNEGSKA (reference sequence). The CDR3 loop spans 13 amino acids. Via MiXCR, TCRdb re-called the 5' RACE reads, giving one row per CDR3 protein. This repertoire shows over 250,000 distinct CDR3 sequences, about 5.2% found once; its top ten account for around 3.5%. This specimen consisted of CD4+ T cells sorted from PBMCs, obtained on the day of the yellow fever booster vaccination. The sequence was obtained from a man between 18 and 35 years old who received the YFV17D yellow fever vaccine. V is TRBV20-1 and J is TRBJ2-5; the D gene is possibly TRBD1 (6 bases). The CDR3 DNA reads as TGCAGTGCTTCTCGGACAGACCAAGAGACCCAGTACTTC. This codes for CSASRTDQETQYF.